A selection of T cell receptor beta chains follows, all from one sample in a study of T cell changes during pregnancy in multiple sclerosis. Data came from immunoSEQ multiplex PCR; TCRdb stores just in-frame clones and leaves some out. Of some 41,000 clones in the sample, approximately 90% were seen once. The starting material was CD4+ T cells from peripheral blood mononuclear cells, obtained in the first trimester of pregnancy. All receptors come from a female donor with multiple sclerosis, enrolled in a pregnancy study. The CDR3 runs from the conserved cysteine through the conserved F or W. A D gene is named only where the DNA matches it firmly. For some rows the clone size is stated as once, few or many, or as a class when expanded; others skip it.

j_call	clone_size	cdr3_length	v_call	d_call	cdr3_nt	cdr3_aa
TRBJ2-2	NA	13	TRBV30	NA	TGTGCCTGGACCAGACTGCGAACCGGGGAGCTGTTTTTT	CAWTRLRTGELFF
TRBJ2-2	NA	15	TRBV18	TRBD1	TGTGCCAGCTCACCTCCTACAGGGGGCACCGGGGAGCTGTTTTTT	CASSPPTGGTGELFF
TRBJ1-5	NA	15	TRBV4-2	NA	TGTGCCAGCAGCCACTCACAGGACCGCAATCAGCCCCAGCATTTT	CASSHSQDRNQPQHF
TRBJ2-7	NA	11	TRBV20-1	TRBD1	TGCAGTGCCAGGACAGGCTACGAGCAGTACTTC	CSARTGYEQYF
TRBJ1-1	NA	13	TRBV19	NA	TGTGCCAGTAGACGCCCCTCGGGCACTGAAGCTTTCTTT	CASRRPSGTEAFF
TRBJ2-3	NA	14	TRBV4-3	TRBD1	TGCGCCAGCAGCCAACCAGGGGGTACAGATACGCAGTATTTT	CASSQPGGTDTQYF
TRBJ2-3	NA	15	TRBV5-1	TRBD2	TGCGCCAGCAGCTTGGCCGGACTAGGCGCAGATACGCAGTATTTT	CASSLAGLGADTQYF
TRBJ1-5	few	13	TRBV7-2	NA	TGTGCCAGCAGCCCTCCTTTTGTTCAGCCCCAGCATTTT	CASSPPFVQPQHF
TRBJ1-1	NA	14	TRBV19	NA	TGTGCCAGTAGTATAGTAGGAGTAAACACTGAAGCTTTCTTT	CASSIVGVNTEAFF
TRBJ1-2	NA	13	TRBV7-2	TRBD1	TGTGCCAGCAGTTTGACAGGGGCCTATGGCTACACCTTC	CASSLTGAYGYTF
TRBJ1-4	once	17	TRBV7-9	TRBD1	TGTGCCAGCAGCTTAGAGGGCCCGGGACAGGGCCCTGAAAAACTGTTTTTT	CASSLEGPGQGPEKLFF
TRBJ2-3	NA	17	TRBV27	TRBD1	TGTGCCAGCAGTTTATCGCCCACACAGGGGTCCACAGATACGCAGTATTTT	CASSLSPTQGSTDTQYF
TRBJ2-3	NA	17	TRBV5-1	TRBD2	TGCGCCAGCAGTGAAAACGTGGCGGGGGGGTTGGGAGAGACGCAGTATTTT	CASSENVAGGLGETQYF
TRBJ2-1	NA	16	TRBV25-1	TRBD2	TGTGCCAGCAGTGACTCTAGCGGGGGGACCCGGAATGAGCAGTTCTTC	CASSDSSGGTRNEQFF
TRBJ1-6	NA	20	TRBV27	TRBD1	TGTGCCAGCAGTTTCTCGGGACAGGGGATTCTCCGCATCAAAAATTCACCCCTCCACTTT	CASSFSGQGILRIKNSPLHF
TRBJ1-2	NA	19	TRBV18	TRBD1	TGTGCCAGCTCACCACCCGGGGCAGGGGGCTTTGGAACCGCTTATGGCTACACCTTC	CASSPPGAGGFGTAYGYTF
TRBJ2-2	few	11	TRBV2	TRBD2	TGTGCCAGCAGTTGGGACTACCGTCAGTTTTTT	CASSWDYRQFF
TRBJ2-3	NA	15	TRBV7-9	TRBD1	TGTGCCAGCAGCTTCAGACAGGGGGGCACAGATACGCAGTATTTT	CASSFRQGGTDTQYF
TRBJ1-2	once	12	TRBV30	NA	TGTGCCTGGAGTGCGGGGAACTATGGCTACACCTTC	CAWSAGNYGYTF
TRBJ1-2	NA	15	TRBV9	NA	TGTGCCAGCGGCCTAGGAAGTAAACACAGCTATGGCTACACCTTC	CASGLGSKHSYGYTF
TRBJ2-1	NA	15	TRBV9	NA	TGTGCCAGCAGCGTAGAATTAGCCGCCCGCAATGAGCAGTTCTTC	CASSVELAARNEQFF
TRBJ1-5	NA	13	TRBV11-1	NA	TGTGCCAGCAGCTTGGAACAGGATCAGCCCCAGCATTTT	CASSLEQDQPQHF
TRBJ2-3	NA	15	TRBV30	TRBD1	TGTGCCTGGAGTGCACCGGGACAGGTCACAGATACGCAGTATTTT	CAWSAPGQVTDTQYF
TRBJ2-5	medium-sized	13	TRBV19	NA	TGTGCCAGTAGTATCCAGGACCAAGAGACCCAGTACTTC	CASSIQDQETQYF
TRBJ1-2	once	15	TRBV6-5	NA	TGTGCCAGCACCGGGGAACAGGGCGCCACGGGGGGCTACACCTTC	CASTGEQGATGGYTF
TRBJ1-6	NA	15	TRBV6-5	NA	TGTGCCAGCAGTTTGGGGGCGGGGGGTTGGTCACCCCTCCACTTT	CASSLGAGGWSPLHF
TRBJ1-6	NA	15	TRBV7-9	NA	TGTGCCAGCAGCGTAGGGACCCCGGAGGGGTCACCCCTCCACTTT	CASSVGTPEGSPLHF
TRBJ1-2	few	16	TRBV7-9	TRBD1	TGTGCCACATTACCGGGACAGGGGCCGCTTAACTATGGCTACACCTTC	CATLPGQGPLNYGYTF
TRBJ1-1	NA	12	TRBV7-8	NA	TGTGCCAGCAGCTCAGGGAAGACTGAAGCTTTCTTT	CASSSGKTEAFF
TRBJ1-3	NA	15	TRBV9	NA	TGTGCCAGCAGCATAGAGGACAGTCAAGAAAACACCATATATTTT	CASSIEDSQENTIYF
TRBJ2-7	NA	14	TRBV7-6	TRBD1	TGTGCCAGCAGGCCGGGACAGGGGGCTTGGGAGCAGTACTTC	CASRPGQGAWEQYF
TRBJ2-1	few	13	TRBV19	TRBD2	TGTGCCAGTCGGATAGCGGGAGTGAATGAGCAGTTCTTC	CASRIAGVNEQFF
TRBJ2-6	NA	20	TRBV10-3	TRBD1	TGTGCCATCAGTGAGTTGAGACAGGGCCTACTAAGCTCTGGGGCCAACGTCCTGACTTTC	CAISELRQGLLSSGANVLTF
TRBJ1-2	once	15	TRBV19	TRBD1	TGTGCCAGTAGTATAGCTCAGGGGGCTGGCTATGGCTACACCTTC	CASSIAQGAGYGYTF
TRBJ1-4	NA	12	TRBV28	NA	TGTGCCAGCGAGGGGGTAGGTGAAAAACTGTTTTTT	CASEGVGEKLFF
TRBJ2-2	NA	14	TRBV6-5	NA	TGTGCCAGCAGTTTTGCGGGGCTCACCGGGGAGCTGTTTTTT	CASSFAGLTGELFF
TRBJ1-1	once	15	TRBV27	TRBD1	TGTGCCAGCAGTTCGTACTCACTCGGACAGGAGGAAGCTTTCTTT	CASSSYSLGQEEAFF
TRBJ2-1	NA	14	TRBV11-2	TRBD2	TGTGCCAGCGAGGGACTAGCGGTATACAATGAGCAGTTCTTC	CASEGLAVYNEQFF
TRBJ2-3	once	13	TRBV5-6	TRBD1	TGTGCCAGCAGCTTACAAGGACAGGGCAGGGGGTATTTT	CASSLQGQGRGYF
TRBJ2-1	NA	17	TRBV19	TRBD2	TGTGCCAGTAGTAGGCGGGGCGCGGGAGCGTCGTACAATGAGCAGTTCTTC	CASSRRGAGASYNEQFF
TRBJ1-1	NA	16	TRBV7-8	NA	TGTGCCAGCAGCCCACAAATGACAGCTTTGAACACTGAAGCTTTCTTT	CASSPQMTALNTEAFF
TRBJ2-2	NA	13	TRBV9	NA	TGTGCCAGCAGCCGAGCGACGGCCGGGGAGCTGTTTTTT	CASSRATAGELFF
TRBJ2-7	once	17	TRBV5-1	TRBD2	TGCGCCAGCAGCTTTCTAGCGGGAGTTACCCCCCTCTACGAGCAGTACTTC	CASSFLAGVTPLYEQYF
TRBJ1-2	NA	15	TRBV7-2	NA	TGTGCCAGCAGCTTAGGGTTGACGGCGGGGTCTGGCTACACCTTC	CASSLGLTAGSGYTF
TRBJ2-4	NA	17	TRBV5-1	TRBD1	TGCGCCAGCAGCTTGGCTCCTTCGTTGCAGGGGGAAAACATTCAGTACTTC	CASSLAPSLQGENIQYF
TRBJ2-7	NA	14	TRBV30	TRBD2	TGTGCCTGGAGTGTTAGCGGGGGGTTCTACGAGCAGTACTTC	CAWSVSGGFYEQYF
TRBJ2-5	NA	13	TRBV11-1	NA	TGTGCCAGCAGCTTAGTGGAGAGAGAGACCCAGTACTTC	CASSLVERETQYF
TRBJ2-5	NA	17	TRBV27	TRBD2	TGTGCCAGCCAGCCGGGACTAGCATTAGGGATGAAAGAGACCCAGTACTTC	CASQPGLALGMKETQYF
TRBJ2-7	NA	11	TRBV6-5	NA	TGTGCCAGCAGGCGCGGGACAGACACGTACTTC	CASRRGTDTYF
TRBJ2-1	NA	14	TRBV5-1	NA	TGCGCCAGCAGCTTCCAGCGGACCTACAATGAGCAGTTCTTC	CASSFQRTYNEQFF
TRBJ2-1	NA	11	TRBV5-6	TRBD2	TGTGCCAGCAGCTCTAGCGGGAAGCAGTTCTTC	CASSSSGKQFF
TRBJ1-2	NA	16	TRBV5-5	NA	TGTGCCAGCAGCCCAGACCTACAGGGCGTCAACTATGGCTACACCTTC	CASSPDLQGVNYGYTF
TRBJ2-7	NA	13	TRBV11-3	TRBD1	TGTGCCAGCAGCTTAGGGACAGGGAGGGAGCAGTACTTC	CASSLGTGREQYF
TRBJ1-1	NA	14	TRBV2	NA	TGTGCCAGCAGTGAAGAAAACGGCGGCACTGAAGCTTTCTTT	CASSEENGGTEAFF
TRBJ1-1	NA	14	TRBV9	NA	TGTGCCAGCAGCGTACGGGACTGGGACACTGAAGCTTTCTTT	CASSVRDWDTEAFF